A single T cell receptor beta chain is shown here with its context. What it recognizes is unknown. V shed 3 bases and J shed 6 bases, with 20 bases lying between them. This CDR3 region has 17 residues. The germline gives CDR1 SGHTA, CDR2 FQGNSA. TCR beta CDR3 regions were amplified from RNA transcripts. First-round RT-PCR targeting the TCR CDR3 was performed with the HTBI primer set. TCRdb itself ran the multiplex PCR reads through MiXCR, one entry per CDR3 protein. The sample lists about 410,000 distinct CDR3 sequences, about 14% occurring once. This entry comes from a study of T cells in Graves' hyperthyroidism and ophthalmopathy. Study-level information: Any treatment followed the collection of peripheral blood at initial diagnosis. Study-level points and caveats: Researchers found most expanded thyroid clonotypes above 0.001 in blood as well.

J is TRBJ2-2 and V is TRBV7-2, with TRBD2 as a possible D gene (6 bases). Sequenced material: blood. The receptor's source is a woman aged 25 to 39 with Graves' ophthalmopathy. The CDR3 loop is CTSSFLGTRGKAGELFF. DNA of the CDR3: TGTACCAGCAGCTTCCTGGGGACGCGGGGAAAGGCCGGGGAGCTGTTTTTT. Full variable domain (rest looked up from reference TRBV7-2 and TRBJ2-2): GAGVSQSPSNKVTEKGKDVELRCDPISGHTALYWYRQSLGQGLEFLIYFQGNSAPDKSGLPSDRFSAERTGGSVSTLTIQRTQQEDSAVYLCTSSFLGTRGKAGELFFGEGSRLTVL.